This TCR beta chain was observed in a study of cytomegalovirus exposure and HLA in healthy donors. This table comes from immunoSEQ multiplex PCR, and its TCRdb copy is limited to in-frame clones, with some not included. The table has under 250,000 clones, roughly 84% seen once. Remarks on this clone: Its antigen is not identified.

From germline, CDR1 is SGHRS and CDR2 YFSETQ. V lost 0 bases to trimming and J lost 8 bases, with 12 bases between them. CDR3 length equals 14 residues. Study-wide results and limits: The tendency of first-cohort TCR clusters to co-occur in the roughly 130 validation repertoires emerged from a later analysis.

The sequence came from a young woman in good health and CMV-seropositive. The rearrangement uses TRBV5-1 and TRBJ2-1; weak D call: TRBD1 (7 bases). The sequenced material came from PBMCs. The CDR3: CASSLEQGGHEQFF. CDR3 bases: TGCGCCAGCAGCTTGGAGCAGGGGGGCCATGAGCAGTTCTTC.